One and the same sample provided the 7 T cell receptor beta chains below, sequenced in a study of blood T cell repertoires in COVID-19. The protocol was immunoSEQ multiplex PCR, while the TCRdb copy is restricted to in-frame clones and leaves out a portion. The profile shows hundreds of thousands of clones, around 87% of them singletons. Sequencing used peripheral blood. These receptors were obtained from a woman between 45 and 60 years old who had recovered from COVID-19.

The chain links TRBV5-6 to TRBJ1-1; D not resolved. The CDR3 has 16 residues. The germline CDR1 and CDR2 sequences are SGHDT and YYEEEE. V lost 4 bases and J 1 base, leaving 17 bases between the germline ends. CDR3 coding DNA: TGTGCCAGCAGCCCGCAAAGCGGGTCGTGGAACACTGAAGCTTTCTTT. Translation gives CASSPQSGSWNTEAFF.

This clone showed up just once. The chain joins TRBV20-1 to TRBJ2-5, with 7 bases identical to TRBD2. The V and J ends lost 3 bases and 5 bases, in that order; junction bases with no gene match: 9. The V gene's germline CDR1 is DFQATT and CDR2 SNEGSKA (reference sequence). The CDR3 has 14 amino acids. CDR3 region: CSASVGGKRETQYF. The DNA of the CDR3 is TGCAGTGCTAGTGTGGGGGGGAAACGGGAGACCCAGTACTTC.

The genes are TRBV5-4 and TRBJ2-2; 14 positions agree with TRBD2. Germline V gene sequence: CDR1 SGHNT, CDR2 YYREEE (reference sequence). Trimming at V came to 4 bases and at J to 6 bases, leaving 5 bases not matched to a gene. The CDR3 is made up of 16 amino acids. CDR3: CASSQGTSGRAGELFF. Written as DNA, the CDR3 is TGTGCCAGCAGCCAAGGGACTAGCGGGAGAGCCGGGGAGCTGTTTTTT.

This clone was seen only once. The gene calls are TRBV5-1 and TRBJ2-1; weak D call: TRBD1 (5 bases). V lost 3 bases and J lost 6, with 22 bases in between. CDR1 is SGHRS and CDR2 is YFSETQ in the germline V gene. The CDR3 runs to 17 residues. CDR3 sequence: CASSSQWGNPSSNEQFF. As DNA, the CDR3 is TGCGCCAGCAGCTCTCAGTGGGGCAACCCTTCGTCCAATGAGCAGTTCTTC.

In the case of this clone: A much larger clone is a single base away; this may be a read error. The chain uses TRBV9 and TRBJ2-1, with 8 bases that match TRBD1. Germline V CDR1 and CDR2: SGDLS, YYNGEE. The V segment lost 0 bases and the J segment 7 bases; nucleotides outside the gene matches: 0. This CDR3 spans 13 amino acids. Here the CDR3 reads CASSVGQGNEQFF. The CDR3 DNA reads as TGTGCCAGCAGCGTAGGACAGGGGAATGAGCAGTTCTTC.

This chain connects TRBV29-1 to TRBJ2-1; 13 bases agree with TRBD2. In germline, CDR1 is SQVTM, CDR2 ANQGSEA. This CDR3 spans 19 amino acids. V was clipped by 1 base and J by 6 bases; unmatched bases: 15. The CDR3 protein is CSVEGQGVTSGRVLNEQFF. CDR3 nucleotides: TGCAGCGTTGAAGGACAAGGGGTAACTAGCGGGAGGGTCCTCAATGAGCAGTTCTTC.

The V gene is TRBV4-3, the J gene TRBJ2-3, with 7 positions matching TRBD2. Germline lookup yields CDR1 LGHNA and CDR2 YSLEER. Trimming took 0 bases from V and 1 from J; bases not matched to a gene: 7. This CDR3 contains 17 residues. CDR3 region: CASSQDLLAGGTDTQYF. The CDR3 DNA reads TGCGCCAGCAGCCAAGATCTTCTGGCGGGGGGCACAGATACGCAGTATTTT.